This TCR beta chain was identified during a study of identical twins. The study's findings and limits: One should note that invariant MAIT and iNKT cells could partly confound zero-insertion analyses.

CDR1 SGHDN and CDR2 FVKESK come from the germline V gene. This CDR3 comprises 15 residues. V was shortened by 2 bases and J by 6 bases, with 14 bases between the two germline ends. Only a few counts were recorded for this clonotype. Its antigen is unidentified. Via MiXCR, TCRdb re-called the 5' RACE reads, giving one row per CDR3 protein. The sample includes just over 500,000 distinct CDR3 sequences, around 20% of them seen just once. The same sample was also studied in work on T cells expressing NK-cell markers.

The chain carries TRBV14 and TRBJ2-1; D is possibly TRBD2 (6 bases). The sequenced material came from CD4+ T cells sorted from blood. The clonotype was recovered from a woman between 18 and 30 years old in good health. The CDR3 loop is CASSQFLASINEQFF. The CDR3 region has the DNA TGTGCCAGCAGCCAATTCCTAGCGAGCATCAATGAGCAGTTCTTC.